This TCR beta chain was recovered during a study of vaccination effects on CD4 cells after COVID-19. Overall study results and limits: Common cold coronaviruses were cross-recognized by only 1 of 255 vaccine-induced clones in healthy vaccinees.

Sequencing was preceded by expansion of antigen-specific CD4+ T cells with viral peptide pools in the ViraFEST assay. Subsequent to about 10 days of culture, CD4+ T cells were isolated. Having tested negative for nucleocapsid antibodies, the vaccine recipients showed no prior SARS-CoV-2 infection. Sequencing was performed with immunoSEQ multiplex PCR; in TCRdb, only in-frame clones are kept and a portion is missing. The table has more than 50,000 clones, about four fifths seen once. V gave up 4 bases and J gave up 5 bases, with 16 bases separating them. The germline CDR1 and CDR2 sequences are SGHRS and YFSETQ. This CDR3 has 15 residues. This clone was detected once. Antigen: not known.

The source material was CD4+ T cells from PBMCs cultured with HCoV-229E spike peptides, sampled before COVID-19 vaccination. This chain uses TRBV5-1 with TRBJ2-4; D call uncertain. This clonotype originated in a human donor who received a COVID-19 vaccine. This chain's CDR3 is CASSAFLADENIQYF. In nucleotides, the CDR3 is TGCGCCAGCAGCGCCTTCCTGGCGGATGAAAACATTCAGTACTTC.